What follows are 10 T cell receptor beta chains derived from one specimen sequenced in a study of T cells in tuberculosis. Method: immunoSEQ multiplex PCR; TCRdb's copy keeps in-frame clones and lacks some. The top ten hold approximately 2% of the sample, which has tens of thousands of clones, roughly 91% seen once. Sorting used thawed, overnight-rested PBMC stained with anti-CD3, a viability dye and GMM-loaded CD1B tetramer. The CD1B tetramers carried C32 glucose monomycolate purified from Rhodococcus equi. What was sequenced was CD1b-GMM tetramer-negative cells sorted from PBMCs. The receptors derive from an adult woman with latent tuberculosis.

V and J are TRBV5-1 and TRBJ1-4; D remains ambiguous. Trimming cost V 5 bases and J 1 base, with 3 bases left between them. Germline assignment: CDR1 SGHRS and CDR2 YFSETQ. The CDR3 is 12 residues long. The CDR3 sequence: CASSRTNEKLFF. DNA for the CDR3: TGCGCCAGCAGTAGAACTAATGAAAAACTGTTTTTT.

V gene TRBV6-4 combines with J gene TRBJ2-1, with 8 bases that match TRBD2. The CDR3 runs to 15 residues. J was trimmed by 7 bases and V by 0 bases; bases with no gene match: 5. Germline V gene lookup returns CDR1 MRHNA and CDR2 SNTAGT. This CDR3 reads CASSDSVAGGNEQFF. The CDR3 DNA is TGTGCCAGCAGTGACTCCGTGGCGGGGGGTAATGAGCAGTTCTTC.

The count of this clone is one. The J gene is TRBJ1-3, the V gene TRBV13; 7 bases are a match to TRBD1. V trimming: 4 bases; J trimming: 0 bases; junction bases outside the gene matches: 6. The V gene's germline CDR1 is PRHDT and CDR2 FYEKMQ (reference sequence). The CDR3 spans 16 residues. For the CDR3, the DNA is TGTGCCAGCAGCTCCAACAGGGGAGGCTCTGGAAACACCATATATTTT. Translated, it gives CASSSNRGGSGNTIYF.

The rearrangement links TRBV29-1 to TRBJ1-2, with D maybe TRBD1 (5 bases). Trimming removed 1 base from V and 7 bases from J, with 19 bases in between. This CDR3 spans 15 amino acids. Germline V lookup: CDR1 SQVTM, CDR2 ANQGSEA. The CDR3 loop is CSVEGITRGGLGYTF. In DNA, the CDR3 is TGCAGCGTTGAAGGTATCACAAGGGGAGGTCTTGGCTACACCTTC.

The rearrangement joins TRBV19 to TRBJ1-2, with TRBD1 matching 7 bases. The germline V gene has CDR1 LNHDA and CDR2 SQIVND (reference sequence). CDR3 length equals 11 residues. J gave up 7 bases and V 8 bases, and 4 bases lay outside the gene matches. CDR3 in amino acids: CASPGQAGYTF. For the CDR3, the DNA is TGTGCCAGTCCCGGACAGGCTGGCTACACCTTC.

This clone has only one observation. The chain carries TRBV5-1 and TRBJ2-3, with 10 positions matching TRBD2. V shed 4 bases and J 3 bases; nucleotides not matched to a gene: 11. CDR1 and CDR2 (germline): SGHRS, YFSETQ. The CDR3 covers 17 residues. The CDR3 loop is CASSSRRERGGTDTQYF. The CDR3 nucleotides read TGCGCCAGCAGCAGCAGAAGAGAGCGGGGGGGGACAGATACGCAGTATTTT.

The CDR3 reads CASSKRGGVYSGANVLTF. CDR3 bases: TGTGCCAGCAGCAAAAGGGGGGGCGTCTACTCTGGGGCCAACGTCCTGACTTTC. V and J are TRBV21-1 and TRBJ2-6; the table's D call TRBD2 went unverified against the DNA. TRBV21-1 is recorded as a pseudogene. CDR3 length: 18 residues.

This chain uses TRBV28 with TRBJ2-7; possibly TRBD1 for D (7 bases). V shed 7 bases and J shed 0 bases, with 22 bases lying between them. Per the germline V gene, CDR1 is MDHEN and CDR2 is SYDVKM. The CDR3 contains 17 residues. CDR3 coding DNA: TGTGCCAGCACGGACTCCAGGGGGGCAGGAAGCTCCTACGAGCAGTACGTC. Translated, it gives CASTDSRGAGSSYEQYV.

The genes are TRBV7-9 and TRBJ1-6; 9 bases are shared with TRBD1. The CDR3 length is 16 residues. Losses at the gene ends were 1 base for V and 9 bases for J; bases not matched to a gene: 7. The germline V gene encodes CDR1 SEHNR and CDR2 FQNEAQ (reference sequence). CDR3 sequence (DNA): TGTGCCAGCAGCTTAGATCCGGGACAGGGAGGTTCACCCCTCCACTTT. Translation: CASSLDPGQGGSPLHF.

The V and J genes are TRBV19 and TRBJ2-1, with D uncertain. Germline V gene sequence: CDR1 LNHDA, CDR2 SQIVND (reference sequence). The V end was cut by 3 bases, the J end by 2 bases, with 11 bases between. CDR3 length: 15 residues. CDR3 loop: CASSISLDTYNEQFF. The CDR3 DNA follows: TGTGCCAGTAGTATCAGTCTCGATACCTACAATGAGCAGTTCTTC.